This TCR beta chain emerged from a study of shared clonotypes between healthy human individuals. Profiled with immunoSEQ multiplex PCR; TCRdb holds only in-frame clones, not every one. The sample lists more than 1,200,000 clones, about 98.5% seen once, with roughly 0.35% in the top ten. V lost 7 bases and J lost 2; bases outside the gene matches: 14. CDR3 length: 17 amino acids. Germline loops: CDR1 SGHRS, CDR2 YFSETQ. A single count supports this clone. Sequenced sample: naive CD4+ T cells sorted from blood. Documented subset: CD45RA+ positively selected. The receptor's source is a man aged 25-40 years in good health. The chain recombines TRBV5-1 with TRBJ2-2; 7 nucleotides match TRBD1. In DNA, the CDR3 is TGCGCCAGCTCCCGTAACGGGGACAGTTTTAACACCGGGGAGCTGTTTTTT. Protein: CASSRNGDSFNTGELFF.